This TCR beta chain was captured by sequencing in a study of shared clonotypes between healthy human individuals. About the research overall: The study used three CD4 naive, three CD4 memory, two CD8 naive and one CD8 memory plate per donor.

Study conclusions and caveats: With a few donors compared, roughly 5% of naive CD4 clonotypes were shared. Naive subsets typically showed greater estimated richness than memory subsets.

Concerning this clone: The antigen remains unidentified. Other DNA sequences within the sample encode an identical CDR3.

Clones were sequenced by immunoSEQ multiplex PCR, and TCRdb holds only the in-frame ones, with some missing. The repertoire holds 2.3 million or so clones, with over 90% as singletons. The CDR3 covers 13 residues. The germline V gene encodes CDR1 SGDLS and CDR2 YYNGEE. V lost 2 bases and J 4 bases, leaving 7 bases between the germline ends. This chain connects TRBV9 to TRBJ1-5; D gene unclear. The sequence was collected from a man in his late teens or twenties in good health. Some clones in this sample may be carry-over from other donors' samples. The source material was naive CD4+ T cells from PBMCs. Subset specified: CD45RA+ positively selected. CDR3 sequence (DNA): TGTGCCAGCAGCGTCCAGCCAAATCAGCCCCAGCATTTT. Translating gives CASSVQPNQPQHF.